This T cell receptor (beta chain) is drawn from a study of cytomegalovirus exposure and HLA in healthy donors. Unmatched junction bases numbered 9, after V lost 5 bases and J lost 2 bases. CDR1 is MDHEN and CDR2 is SYDVKM in the germline V gene. There are 16 residues in the CDR3. Of note for this clone: Its antigen is unknown.

Study-level points and caveats: In an earlier analysis, about 90% or about 30%: the productive usage of most TCR beta V segments.

Primers for the PCR totalled 60 Vbeta and 13 Jbeta. Repertoires were generated with immunoSEQ multiplex PCR, while TCRdb's copy carries only in-frame clones and drops some. Found here are 30,000 to 40,000 clones, 90% to 95% of them singletons; the top ten hold roughly 2.5%. The chain recombines TRBV28 with TRBJ2-5; TRBD1 aligns across 9 bases. Specimen: PBMCs. This clonotype was obtained from a woman younger than 30 in good health and CMV-seronegative. CDR3 in amino acids: CASSPGQGGLQETQYF. CDR3 in DNA: TGTGCCAGCAGTCCGGGACAGGGTGGCCTTCAAGAGACCCAGTACTTC.